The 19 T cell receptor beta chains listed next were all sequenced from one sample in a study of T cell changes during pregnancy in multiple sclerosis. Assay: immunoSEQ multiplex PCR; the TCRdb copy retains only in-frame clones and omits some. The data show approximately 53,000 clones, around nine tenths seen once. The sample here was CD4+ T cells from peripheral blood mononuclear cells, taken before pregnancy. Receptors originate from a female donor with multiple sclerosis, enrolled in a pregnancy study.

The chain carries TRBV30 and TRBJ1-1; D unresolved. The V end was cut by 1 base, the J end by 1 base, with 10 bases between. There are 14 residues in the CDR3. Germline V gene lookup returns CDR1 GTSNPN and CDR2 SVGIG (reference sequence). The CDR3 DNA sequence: TGTGCCTGGAGTGGGGCAGCCAAGAACACTGAAGCTTTCTTT. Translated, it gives CAWSGAAKNTEAFF.

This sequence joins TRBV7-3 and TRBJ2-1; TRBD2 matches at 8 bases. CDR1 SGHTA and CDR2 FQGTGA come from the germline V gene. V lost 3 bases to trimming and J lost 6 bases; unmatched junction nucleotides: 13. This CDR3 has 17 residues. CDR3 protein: CASSFFGKRERVNEQFF. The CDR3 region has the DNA TGTGCCAGCAGCTTCTTTGGGAAGCGGGAGCGCGTCAATGAGCAGTTCTTC. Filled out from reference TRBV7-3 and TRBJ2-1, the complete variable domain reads GAGVSQTPSNKVTEKGKYVELRCDPISGHTALYWYRQSLGQGPEFLIYFQGTGAADDSGLPNDRFFAVRPEGSVSTLKIQRTERGDSAVYLCASSFFGKRERVNEQFFGPGTRLTVL.

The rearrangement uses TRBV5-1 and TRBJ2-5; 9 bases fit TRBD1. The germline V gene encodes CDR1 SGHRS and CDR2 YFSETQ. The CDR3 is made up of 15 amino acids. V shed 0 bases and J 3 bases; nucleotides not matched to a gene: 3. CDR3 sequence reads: CASSLGDREEETQYF. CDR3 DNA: TGCGCCAGCAGCTTGGGGGACAGGGAAGAAGAGACCCAGTACTTC.

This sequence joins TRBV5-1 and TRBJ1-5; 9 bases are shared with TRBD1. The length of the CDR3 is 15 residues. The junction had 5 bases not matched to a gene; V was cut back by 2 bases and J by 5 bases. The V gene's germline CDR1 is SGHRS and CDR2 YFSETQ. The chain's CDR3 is CASSLTGQGHQPQHF. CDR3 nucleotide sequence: TGCGCCAGCAGCTTAACGGGACAGGGTCATCAGCCCCAGCATTTT.

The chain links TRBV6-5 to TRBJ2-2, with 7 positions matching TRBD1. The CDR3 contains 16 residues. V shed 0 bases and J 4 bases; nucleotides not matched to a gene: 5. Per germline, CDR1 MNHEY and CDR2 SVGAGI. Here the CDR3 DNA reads TGTGCCAGCAGTTACTCACAGGGGCTAGTCACCGGGGAGCTGTTTTTT. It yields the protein CASSYSQGLVTGELFF.

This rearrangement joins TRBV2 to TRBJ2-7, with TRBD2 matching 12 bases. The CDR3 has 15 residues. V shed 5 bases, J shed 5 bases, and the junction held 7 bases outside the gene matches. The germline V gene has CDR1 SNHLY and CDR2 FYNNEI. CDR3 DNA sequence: TGTGCCAGCAGTCGAATTGGACTAGCGGGAAACGAGCAGTACTTC. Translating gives CASSRIGLAGNEQYF. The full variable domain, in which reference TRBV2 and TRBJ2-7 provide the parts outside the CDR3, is EPEVTQTPSHQVTQMGQEVILRCVPISNHLYFYWYRQILGQKVEFLVSFYNNEISEKSEIFDDQFSVERPDGSNFTLKIRSTKLEDSAMYFCASSRIGLAGNEQYFGPGTRLTVT.

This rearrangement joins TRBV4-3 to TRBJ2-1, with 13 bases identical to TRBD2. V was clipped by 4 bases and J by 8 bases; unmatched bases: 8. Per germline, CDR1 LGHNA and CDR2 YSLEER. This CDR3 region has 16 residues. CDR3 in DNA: TGCGCCAGCAGCCGACCCACTAGCGGGAGGGCGGATGAGCAGTTCTTC. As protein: CASSRPTSGRADEQFF.

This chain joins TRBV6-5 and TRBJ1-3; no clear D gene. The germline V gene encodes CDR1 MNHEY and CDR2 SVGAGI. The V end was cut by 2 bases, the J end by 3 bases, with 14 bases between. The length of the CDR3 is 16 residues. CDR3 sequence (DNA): TGTGCCAGCAGTTACGCATGGGCCGACGTTGGAAACACCATATATTTT. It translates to CASSYAWADVGNTIYF.

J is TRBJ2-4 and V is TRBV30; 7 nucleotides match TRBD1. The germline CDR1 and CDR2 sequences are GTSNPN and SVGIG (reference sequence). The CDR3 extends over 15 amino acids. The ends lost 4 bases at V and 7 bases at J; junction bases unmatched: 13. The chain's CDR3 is CAWMRGVETGNIQYF. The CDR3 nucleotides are TGTGCCTGGATGAGGGGTGTCGAGACAGGGAACATTCAGTACTTC.

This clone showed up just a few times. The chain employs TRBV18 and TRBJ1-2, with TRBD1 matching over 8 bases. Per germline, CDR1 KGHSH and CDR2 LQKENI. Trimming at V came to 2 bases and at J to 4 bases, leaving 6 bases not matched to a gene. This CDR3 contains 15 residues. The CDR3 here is CASSPYKQGGYGYTF. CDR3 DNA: TGTGCCAGCTCACCATACAAACAGGGGGGCTATGGCTACACCTTC. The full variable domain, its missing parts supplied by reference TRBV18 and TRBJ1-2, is NAGVMQNPRHLVRRRGQEARLRCSPMKGHSHVYWYRQLPEEGLKFMVYLQKENIIDESGMPKERFSAEFPKEGPSILRIQQVVRGDSAAYFCASSPYKQGGYGYTFGSGTRLTVV.

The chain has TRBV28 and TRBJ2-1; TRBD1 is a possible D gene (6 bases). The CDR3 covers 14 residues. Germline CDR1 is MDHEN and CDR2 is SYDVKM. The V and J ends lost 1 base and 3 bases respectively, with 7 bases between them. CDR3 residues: CASSLSQGYNEQFF. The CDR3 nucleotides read TGTGCCAGCAGTTTATCACAGGGCTACAATGAGCAGTTCTTC.

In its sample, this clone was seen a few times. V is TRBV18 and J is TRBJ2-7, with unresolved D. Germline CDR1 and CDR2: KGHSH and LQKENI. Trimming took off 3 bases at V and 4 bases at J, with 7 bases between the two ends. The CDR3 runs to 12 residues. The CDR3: CASSPNNYEQYF. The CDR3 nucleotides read TGTGCCAGCTCACCTAATAATTACGAGCAGTACTTC.

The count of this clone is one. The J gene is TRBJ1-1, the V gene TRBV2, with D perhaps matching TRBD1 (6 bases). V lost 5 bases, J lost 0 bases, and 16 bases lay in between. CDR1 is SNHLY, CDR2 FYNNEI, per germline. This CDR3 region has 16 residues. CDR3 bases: TGTGCCAGCAGTAGGGGCCGAGGACAGCTGAACACTGAAGCTTTCTTT. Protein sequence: CASSRGRGQLNTEAFF.

DNA of the CDR3: TGTGCCAGTAGGTTTGGCACACCAACTAATGAAAAACTGTTTTTT. This sequence encodes CASRFGTPTNEKLFF. The chain carries TRBV19 and TRBJ1-4, with no clear D. The CDR3 is made up of 15 amino acids. The germline CDR1 and CDR2 sequences are LNHDA and SQIVND (reference sequence). Trimming cost V 6 bases and J 0 bases, with 11 bases left between them.

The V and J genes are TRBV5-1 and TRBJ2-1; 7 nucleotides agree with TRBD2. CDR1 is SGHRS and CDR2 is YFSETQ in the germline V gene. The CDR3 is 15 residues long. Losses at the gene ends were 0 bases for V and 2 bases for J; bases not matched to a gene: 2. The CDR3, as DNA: TGCGCCAGCAGCTTGGGCGGGGGTACCTACAATGAGCAGTTCTTC. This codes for CASSLGGGTYNEQFF.

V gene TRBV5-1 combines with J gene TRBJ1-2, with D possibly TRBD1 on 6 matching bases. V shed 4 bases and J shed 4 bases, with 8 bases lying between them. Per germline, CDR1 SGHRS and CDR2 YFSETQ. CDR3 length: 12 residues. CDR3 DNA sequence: TGCGCCAGCAGCCAGGACAGCTATGGCTACACCTTC. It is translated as CASSQDSYGYTF.

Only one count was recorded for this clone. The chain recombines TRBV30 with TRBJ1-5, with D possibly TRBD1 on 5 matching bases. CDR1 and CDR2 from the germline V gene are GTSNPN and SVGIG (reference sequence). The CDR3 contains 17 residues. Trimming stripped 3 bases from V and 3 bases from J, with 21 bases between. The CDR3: CAWRAPLGRGYNQPQHF. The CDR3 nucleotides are TGTGCCTGGAGGGCCCCCTTGGGTAGGGGATACAATCAGCCCCAGCATTTT.

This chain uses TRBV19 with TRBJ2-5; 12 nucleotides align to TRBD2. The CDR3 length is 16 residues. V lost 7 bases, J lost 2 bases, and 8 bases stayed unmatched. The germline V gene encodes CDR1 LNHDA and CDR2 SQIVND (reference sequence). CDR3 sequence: CASTSGTSGFQETQYF. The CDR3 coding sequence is TGTGCCAGTACGTCCGGGACTAGCGGGTTTCAAGAGACCCAGTACTTC.

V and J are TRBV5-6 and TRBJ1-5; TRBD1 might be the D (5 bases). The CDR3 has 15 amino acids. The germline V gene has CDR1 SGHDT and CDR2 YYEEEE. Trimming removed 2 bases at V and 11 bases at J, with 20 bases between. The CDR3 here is CASSFNAGHRSSQHF. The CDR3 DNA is TGTGCCAGCAGCTTCAACGCGGGGCATAGGTCGTCCCAGCATTTT.